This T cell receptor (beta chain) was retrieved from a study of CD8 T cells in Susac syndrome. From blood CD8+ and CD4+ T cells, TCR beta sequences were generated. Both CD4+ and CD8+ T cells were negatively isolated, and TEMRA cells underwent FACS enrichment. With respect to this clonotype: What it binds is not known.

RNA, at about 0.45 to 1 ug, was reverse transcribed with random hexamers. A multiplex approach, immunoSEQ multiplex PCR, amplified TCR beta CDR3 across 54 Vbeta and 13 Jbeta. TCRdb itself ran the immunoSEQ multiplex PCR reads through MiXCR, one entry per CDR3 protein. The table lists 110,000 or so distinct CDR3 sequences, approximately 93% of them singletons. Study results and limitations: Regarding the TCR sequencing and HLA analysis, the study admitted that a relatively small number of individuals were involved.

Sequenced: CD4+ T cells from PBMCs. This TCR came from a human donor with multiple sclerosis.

CDR3 sequence (DNA): TGTGCCAGCAGCGTAGGGTTGGGACGGTGGGACTCCTACAATGAGCAGTTCTTC. Translating it yields CASSVGLGRWDSYNEQFF. The genes are TRBV7-2 and TRBJ2-1; D is perhaps TRBD1 or TRBD2 (5 bases each). Trimming cost V 5 bases and J 0 bases, with 20 bases left between them. CDR3 length: 18 residues. The V gene's germline CDR1 is SGHTA and CDR2 FQGNSA.